The 5 T cell receptor beta chains in this list originate from one sample, sequenced in a study of CD8 T cells in ankylosing spondylitis. Each CDR3 protein gets one entry after TCRdb re-called the 5' RACE reads with MiXCR. The table has 350,000 or so distinct CDR3 sequences, under 14% seen once. Input material: blood, either unsorted or a sorted T cell fraction (not recorded which). These receptors were obtained from a female donor with ankylosing spondylitis or in good health (not recorded which).

This clonotype turned up a few times. V and J are TRBV6-5 and TRBJ1-1, with D maybe TRBD1 (5 bases). CDR1 and CDR2 from the germline V gene are MNHEY and SVGAGI. The germline V and J ends were trimmed by 2 bases and 3 bases, with 13 bases remaining between them. The CDR3 is 15 amino acids. The chain's CDR3 is CASSYTRGAYTEAFF. As DNA, the CDR3 is TGTGCCAGCAGTTACACGAGAGGGGCGTACACTGAAGCTTTCTTT.

This clonotype was seen at least ten times. The CDR3 sequence: CASSPLQIAGVYNEQFF. The CDR3 DNA sequence: TGTGCCAGCAGCCCCCTCCAGATCGCGGGAGTTTACAATGAGCAGTTCTTC. The chain recombines TRBV5-5 with TRBJ2-1, with 7 bases lining up with TRBD2. The V gene end was trimmed by 4 bases and the J gene end by 4 bases; junction bases not matched to a gene: 14. Germline-derived CDR1 and CDR2 are SGHKS and YYEKEE (reference sequence). This CDR3 is 17 amino acids long.

At least ten counts were recorded for this clonotype. The rearrangement joins TRBV5-6 to TRBJ2-1; D remains unclear. Trimming removed 1 base at V and 5 bases at J, with 10 bases between. Germline lookup yields CDR1 SGHDT and CDR2 YYEEEE. CDR3 length equals 14 residues. The CDR3: CASSLIYQDNEQFF. CDR3 DNA: TGTGCCAGCAGCTTGATTTACCAGGACAATGAGCAGTTCTTC.

This chain links TRBV20-1 with TRBJ1-1; 8 bases align to TRBD1. The CDR3 length is 14 residues. In germline, CDR1 is DFQATT, CDR2 SNEGSKA (reference sequence). V trimming: 5 bases; J trimming: 4 bases; junction bases outside the gene matches: 9. The CDR3 region has the DNA TGCAGTGCTGCCCGGACAGGGTTTAGCACTGAAGCTTTCTTT. It codes for CSAARTGFSTEAFF.

In this sample, this clonotype turned up many times. The V and J genes are TRBV20-1 and TRBJ1-3; no firm D call. V dropped 3 bases and J dropped 4 bases, with 7 bases sitting between them. Germline V gives CDR1 DFQATT, CDR2 SNEGSKA (reference sequence). The CDR3 runs to 12 residues. The CDR3 loop is CSARLFGNTIYF. CDR3 bases: TGCAGTGCTAGGCTGTTCGGAAACACCATATATTTT.